This T cell receptor beta chain came from a study of high-grade serous ovarian cancer treatment subgroups. In the study overall: On average, around 15,000 reads and 7,000 to 8,500 unique TCR beta rearrangements were obtained per sample. Points from the study as a whole: Tumors within one patient showed repertoire similarity of about 0.1 to 0.8. CDR1 and CDR2 were left unanalyzed; analyses focused on CDR3. Without spatial data, bulk sequencing limits insight into HGSC tumor diversity.

The tumor samples were collected prior to definitive surgery or chemotherapy. Per germline, CDR1 SGHTA and CDR2 FQGNSA. The CDR3 is made up of 14 amino acids. Between the trimmed V and J ends, which lost 4 bases and 6 bases, there was a span of 16 bases. As to this clone: Its antigen is undetermined.

Some clones are missing from TCRdb's copy, which holds only in-frame ones; the method was immunoSEQ multiplex PCR. The data show about 16,000 clones, with roughly 70% seen just once and approximately 4.5% held by the top ten. Sequenced input: tumor tissue. The chain has TRBV7-2 and TRBJ2-7, with D unresolved. The sequence derives from a human donor with high-grade serous ovarian cancer. This CDR3 is CASSSSNRRSEQYF. Here the CDR3 DNA reads TGTGCCAGCAGCTCCAGTAATCGTCGGAGCGAGCAGTACTTC.